This is a list of T cell receptor beta chains from one sample in a study of T cell repertoires in cytomegalovirus infection. From the reads, TCRdb called clonotypes with MiXCR, one entry per CDR3 protein. The sample contains approximately 490,000 distinct CDR3 sequences, about 11% of which appear only once. Sequencing was performed on PBMCs. The receptors were gathered from a human donor in good health (CMV status not recorded). Some clones in this sample may be carry-over from other donors' samples. Each CDR3 is given without its conserved first and last residue. Fields, in order: clone size, J gene, V gene, CDR3 length, CDR3 protein. Clone size is given for some rows only: seen once, a few or many times, or a class if the clone is expanded.

clone size: -
J gene: TRBJ1-1
V gene: TRBV20-1
CDR3 length: 12
CDR3 protein: SASVQRMNTEAF

clone size: -
J gene: TRBJ1-2
V gene: TRBV19
CDR3 length: 11
CDR3 protein: ASSMAGGVGYT

clone size: many
J gene: TRBJ1-2
V gene: TRBV7-2
CDR3 length: 12
CDR3 protein: ASSWRDRERGYT

clone size: -
J gene: TRBJ2-1
V gene: TRBV19
CDR3 length: 12
CDR3 protein: ASGITDERNEQF

clone size: many
J gene: TRBJ1-5
V gene: TRBV30
CDR3 length: 11
CDR3 protein: AWSSRGNQPQH

clone size: many
J gene: TRBJ1-2
V gene: TRBV5-5
CDR3 length: 13
CDR3 protein: ASSLGGGHVGGYT

clone size: -
J gene: TRBJ2-7
V gene: TRBV19
CDR3 length: 14
CDR3 protein: ASSISGTTYSYEQY

clone size: many
J gene: TRBJ2-7
V gene: TRBV6-1
CDR3 length: 11
CDR3 protein: ASNDPGTYEQY

clone size: -
J gene: TRBJ1-3
V gene: TRBV7-8
CDR3 length: 11
CDR3 protein: ASSSVKENTIY

clone size: many
J gene: TRBJ1-6
V gene: TRBV6-1
CDR3 length: 12
CDR3 protein: ASIPGPRVAPLH

clone size: -
J gene: TRBJ1-5
V gene: TRBV12-3/TRBV12-4
CDR3 length: 13
CDR3 protein: ASSFGDSVNQPQH

clone size: many
J gene: TRBJ1-1
V gene: TRBV5-4
CDR3 length: 13
CDR3 protein: ASSHLTDSNTEAF

clone size: few
J gene: TRBJ2-7
V gene: TRBV9
CDR3 length: 11
CDR3 protein: ASSPTGTGEQY

clone size: many
J gene: TRBJ2-1
V gene: TRBV20-1
CDR3 length: 10
CDR3 protein: SRGRQYNEQF

clone size: many
J gene: TRBJ2-7
V gene: TRBV5-1
CDR3 length: 13
CDR3 protein: ASSLRTSGPYEQY

clone size: few
J gene: TRBJ2-7
V gene: TRBV28
CDR3 length: 10
CDR3 protein: ASSLGHSEQY

clone size: -
J gene: TRBJ2-1
V gene: TRBV20-1
CDR3 length: 14
CDR3 protein: SARPLQGIPSNEQF

clone size: -
J gene: TRBJ1-2
V gene: TRBV12-3/TRBV12-4
CDR3 length: 12
CDR3 protein: ASSSRGHGYGYT

clone size: -
J gene: TRBJ2-7
V gene: TRBV12-5
CDR3 length: 11
CDR3 protein: ASGGGAAYEQY

clone size: -
J gene: TRBJ2-1
V gene: TRBV20-1
CDR3 length: 14
CDR3 protein: SARGSMEREWRVQF

clone size: many
J gene: TRBJ2-2
V gene: TRBV5-4
CDR3 length: 15
CDR3 protein: ASSRGTSVRTPGELF

clone size: many
J gene: TRBJ2-3
V gene: TRBV7-2
CDR3 length: 12
CDR3 protein: ASSWNRVSDTQY

clone size: many
J gene: TRBJ2-3
V gene: TRBV7-6
CDR3 length: 13
CDR3 protein: ASSHSGGPTDTQY

clone size: many
J gene: TRBJ2-5
V gene: TRBV6-5
CDR3 length: 11
CDR3 protein: ASSYRERETQY

clone size: many
J gene: TRBJ1-5
V gene: TRBV7-2
CDR3 length: 14
CDR3 protein: ASSLAVSPSNQPQH

clone size: many
J gene: TRBJ2-1
V gene: TRBV4-1
CDR3 length: 10
CDR3 protein: ASSQGSFEQF

clone size: many
J gene: TRBJ2-5
V gene: TRBV12-3/TRBV12-4
CDR3 length: 12
CDR3 protein: ASSQRGGGETQY

clone size: few
J gene: TRBJ1-6
V gene: TRBV2
CDR3 length: 11
CDR3 protein: ASKYGSESPLH

clone size: -
J gene: TRBJ2-7
V gene: TRBV20-1
CDR3 length: 12
CDR3 protein: SAHPGAGVSEQY

clone size: many
J gene: TRBJ2-5
V gene: TRBV5-1
CDR3 length: 12
CDR3 protein: ASSQGDRQETQY

clone size: many
J gene: TRBJ2-3
V gene: TRBV7-2
CDR3 length: 14
CDR3 protein: ASSSYPAGVGDTQY

clone size: few
J gene: TRBJ2-1
V gene: TRBV19
CDR3 length: 12
CDR3 protein: ASKISGRSNEQF

clone size: -
J gene: TRBJ2-5
V gene: TRBV29-1
CDR3 length: 12
CDR3 protein: SVEGGAAGETQY

clone size: many
J gene: TRBJ2-1
V gene: TRBV6-1
CDR3 length: 10
CDR3 protein: ASSLAGADKF

clone size: many
J gene: TRBJ1-5
V gene: TRBV12-3/TRBV12-4
CDR3 length: 14
CDR3 protein: ASSPRTGASNQPQH

clone size: few
J gene: TRBJ1-1
V gene: TRBV12-3/TRBV12-4
CDR3 length: 13
CDR3 protein: ASSLGTGARTEAF

clone size: -
J gene: TRBJ2-1
V gene: TRBV19
CDR3 length: 9
CDR3 protein: ASSHRDEQF

clone size: once
J gene: TRBJ1-2
V gene: TRBV27
CDR3 length: 10
CDR3 protein: ASSLSPTGRG

clone size: few
J gene: TRBJ1-4
V gene: TRBV19
CDR3 length: 14
CDR3 protein: ASSASPGTPREKLF

clone size: many
J gene: TRBJ2-1
V gene: TRBV7-3
CDR3 length: 16
CDR3 protein: ASSLSTSGGPSYNEQF